One sample yielded the 24 T cell receptor beta chains listed below, sequenced in a study of beta chain features in type 1 diabetes. Expressed TCRB transcripts got sequenced, as all isolated RNA was reverse transcribed. Method: immunoSEQ multiplex PCR; TCRdb's copy keeps in-frame clones and lacks some. Of over 15,000 clones listed, 50% are singletons. Sample: stem cell memory CD4+ T cells from blood. Every receptor here comes from a young man in good health.

The J gene is TRBJ1-5, the V gene TRBV15, with D unresolved. This CDR3 has 15 residues. Germline CDR1 and CDR2: LNHNV and YYDKDF (reference sequence). V lost 0 bases and J lost 1, with 7 bases in between. The CDR3 sequence: CATSRDRGSNQPQHF. The CDR3 DNA reads as TGTGCCACCAGCAGAGATCGCGGAAGCAATCAGCCCCAGCATTTT.

The chain uses TRBV6-5 and TRBJ2-2; tentatively, D is TRBD1 (6 bases). The CDR3 loop spans 15 amino acids. CDR1 and CDR2 from the germline V gene are MNHEY and SVGAGI. V was clipped by 2 bases and J by 4 bases, with 11 bases between them. Written as DNA, the CDR3 is TGTGCCAGCAGTTACCAGGGGCGCATCACCGGGGAGCTGTTTTTT. This translates into CASSYQGRITGELFF.

The genes are TRBV7-2 and TRBJ1-2; 8 nucleotides align to TRBD1. The CDR3 extends over 14 amino acids. Per the germline V gene, CDR1 is SGHTA and CDR2 is FQGNSA. V was clipped by 5 bases and J by 8 bases; unmatched bases: 10. The CDR3 bases are TGTGCCAGCAGCCAAGACAGGGGAGAGGGAGGCTACACCTTC. It codes for CASSQDRGEGGYTF.

This clone showed up just a few times. The gene calls are TRBV18 and TRBJ2-3; D remains unclear. Germline lookup yields CDR1 KGHSH and CDR2 LQKENI. The CDR3 contains 13 residues. The V and J ends lost 3 bases and 6 bases respectively, with 10 bases between them. The CDR3 DNA follows: TGTGCCAGCTCACCGGCGGAGACCGATACGCAGTATTTT. This encodes CASSPAETDTQYF.

The chain has TRBV6-4 and TRBJ2-3; 9 nucleotides agree with TRBD2. CDR3 length: 14 residues. Germline assignment: CDR1 MRHNA and CDR2 SNTAGT. V shed 2 bases, J shed 9 bases, and the junction held 6 bases outside the gene matches. The CDR3 loop is CASSDGGRGYTQYF. The CDR3, as DNA: TGTGCCAGCAGTGACGGCGGGAGGGGTTACACGCAGTATTTT.

This clone came up a few times. This chain links TRBV7-2 with TRBJ1-1; D gene uncertain. CDR3 size: 14 residues. CDR1 SGHTA and CDR2 FQGNSA come from the germline V gene. Between the trimmed V and J ends, which lost 5 bases and 6 bases, there was a span of 16 bases. The chain's CDR3 is CASSRFGEESEAFF. In nucleotides, the CDR3 is TGTGCCAGCAGCAGATTCGGTGAGGAATCTGAAGCTTTCTTT.

This clone was detected only a few times. The chain is built from TRBV9 and TRBJ2-2, with a weak D call TRBD1 (5 bases). The CDR3 is 15 residues long. CDR1 and CDR2 from the germline V gene are SGDLS and YYNGEE. V was cut by 4 bases and J by 0 bases, with 10 bases left in between. The CDR3 nucleotides read TGTGCCAGCAGCTCAGGGAATACGAACACCGGGGAGCTGTTTTTT. Amino acid sequence: CASSSGNTNTGELFF. The entire variable domain, with the rest obtained from reference TRBV9 and TRBJ2-2, is as follows: DSGVTQTPKHLITATGQRVTLRCSPRSGDLSVYWYQQSLDQGLQFLIQYYNGEERAKGNILERFSAQQFPDLHSELNLSSLELGDSALYFCASSSGNTNTGELFFGEGSRLTVL.

Worth noting for this clone: Germline is not matched at one junction end, which may reflect a read error. The rearrangement uses TRBV4-2 and TRBJ1-1, with a possible D match to TRBD1 (6 bases). Germline V gene sequence: CDR1 LGHNA, CDR2 YNFKEQ. The CDR3 is made up of 14 amino acids. The CDR3 here is CASSQEAQDRHDSF. In DNA form, the CDR3 reads TGTGCCAGCAGCCAAGAGGCTCAGGACAGACACGATAGCTTT.

This sequence joins TRBV7-3 and TRBJ2-1; the match to TRBD2 covers 8 bases. The CDR3 has 17 amino acids. V gave up 0 bases and J gave up 10 bases; unmatched junction bases: 14. CDR1 is SGHTA, CDR2 FQGTGA, per germline. CDR3 coding DNA: TGTGCCAGCAGCTTAACACCTAGCGGGTCCGGGCCCGGGGAGCAGTTCTTC. Residues: CASSLTPSGSGPGEQFF. The full variable domain, rest sourced from reference TRBV7-3 and TRBJ2-1, is GAGVSQTPSNKVTEKGKYVELRCDPISGHTALYWYRQSLGQGPEFLIYFQGTGAADDSGLPNDRFFAVRPEGSVSTLKIQRTERGDSAVYLCASSLTPSGSGPGEQFFGPGTRLTVL.

This chain joins TRBV25-1 and TRBJ2-5; TRBD1 aligns across 8 bases. J was trimmed by 0 bases and V by 4 bases; bases with no gene match: 4. This CDR3 is built from 15 residues. The V gene's germline CDR1 is MGHDK and CDR2 SYGVNS. The CDR3 DNA is TGTGCCAGCAGTGCATGGACAGGGTACCAAGAGACCCAGTACTTC. This codes for CASSAWTGYQETQYF.

This clone was seen more than once but under ten times. This chain links TRBV11-2 with TRBJ2-3, with D possibly matching TRBD2 (6 bases). This CDR3 comprises 16 residues. Trimming removed 1 base from V and 0 bases from J, with 11 bases in between. CDR1 and CDR2 from the germline V gene are SGHAT and FQNNGV. In DNA form, the CDR3 reads TGTGCCAGCAGCTTAGTAGCGGCCCTTAGCACAGATACGCAGTATTTT. It codes for CASSLVAALSTDTQYF. Using reference TRBV11-2 and TRBJ2-3 for the parts outside the CDR3, the full variable domain is EAGVAQSPRYKIIEKRQSVAFWCNPISGHATLYWYQQILGQGPKLLIQFQNNGVVDDSQLPKDRFSAERLKGVDSTLKIQPAKLEDSAVYLCASSLVAALSTDTQYFGPGTRLTVL.

The chain uses TRBV28 and TRBJ2-3; 9 bases agree with TRBD1. The CDR3 contains 16 residues. Germline CDR1 and CDR2: MDHEN and SYDVKM. Losses at the gene ends were 6 bases for V and 5 bases for J; bases not matched to a gene: 12. The CDR3 DNA is TGTGCCAGCAGCACCTCCGGGACAGGGCGCTTAGATACGCAGTATTTT. Protein sequence: CASSTSGTGRLDTQYF.

The rearrangement uses TRBV7-3 and TRBJ2-5; TRBD2 might be the D (6 bases). Germline loops: CDR1 SGHTA, CDR2 FQGTGA. V dropped 5 bases and J dropped 2 bases, with 15 bases sitting between them. This CDR3 comprises 15 residues. The CDR3 DNA reads as TGTGCCAGCAGCCCAGCAGTAGGGACTCAAGAGACCCAGTACTTC. The encoded protein is CASSPAVGTQETQYF. Variable domain in full (rest from reference TRBV7-3 and TRBJ2-5): GAGVSQTPSNKVTEKGKYVELRCDPISGHTALYWYRQSLGQGPEFLIYFQGTGAADDSGLPNDRFFAVRPEGSVSTLKIQRTERGDSAVYLCASSPAVGTQETQYFGPGTRLLVL.

J is TRBJ1-5 and V is TRBV7-2, with 7 nucleotides matching TRBD1. Germline V gene data show CDR1 as SGHTA and CDR2 as FQGNSA. The CDR3 is 15 residues long. V lost 3 bases to trimming and J lost 5 bases; unmatched junction nucleotides: 7. The CDR3 loop reads CASSFGRGVDQPQHF. The CDR3 DNA reads TGTGCCAGCAGCTTCGGCAGGGGGGTAGATCAGCCCCAGCATTTT.

V and J are TRBV29-1 and TRBJ2-7, with 10 bases fitting TRBD1. Trimming removed 3 bases from V and 2 bases from J; junction bases left unmatched: 1. CDR1 and CDR2 from the germline V gene are SQVTM and ANQGSEA. The CDR3 extends over 13 amino acids. The DNA for the CDR3 is TGCAGCGTTGAGGGACAGGGGACCTACGAGCAGTACTTC. This encodes CSVEGQGTYEQYF.

This clone showed up just a few times. J is TRBJ2-7 and V is TRBV6-5, with 8 bases lining up with TRBD1. Germline values: CDR1 MNHEY, CDR2 SVGAGI. CDR3 length: 14 residues. Trimming removed 6 bases from V and 0 bases from J; junction bases left unmatched: 4. CDR3 coding DNA: TGTGCCAGCAGGGGACAGGAAAACTCCTACGAGCAGTACTTC. This sequence encodes CASRGQENSYEQYF.

CDR3 DNA sequence: TGCAGCGTCGCGCGAGGACAGGGGTTGGGAAAGCACACCTTC. Its protein is CSVARGQGLGKHTF. V is TRBV29-1 and J is TRBJ1-2, with 9 bases that match TRBD1. This CDR3 contains 14 residues. The germline V gene encodes CDR1 SQVTM and CDR2 ANQGSEA. The V segment lost 6 bases and the J segment 12 bases; nucleotides outside the gene matches: 17.

The sample holds a few counts of this clone. The CDR3 spells CASSPTGGRGYTF. The DNA of the CDR3 is TGTGCCAGCTCACCAACAGGGGGCCGTGGCTACACCTTC. V is TRBV18 and J is TRBJ1-2; 9 bases agree with TRBD1. The CDR3 contains 13 residues. V lost 2 bases, J lost 7 bases, and 2 bases stayed unmatched. The germline V gene encodes CDR1 KGHSH and CDR2 LQKENI.

This chain connects TRBV14 to TRBJ1-1; D unresolved. Trimming left V 4 bases short and J 1 base short, with 10 bases between. The CDR3 contains 14 residues. Germline V gene data show CDR1 as SGHDN and CDR2 as FVKESK. DNA of the CDR3: TGTGCCAGCAGCCCGCGCTTATCGAACACTGAAGCTTTCTTT. Protein: CASSPRLSNTEAFF.

This sequence joins TRBV7-3 and TRBJ2-5; TRBD2 aligns across 10 bases. The CDR3 has 17 amino acids. Germline V gene lookup returns CDR1 SGHTA and CDR2 FQGTGA. J gave up 4 bases and V 5 bases, and 13 bases lay outside the gene matches. For the CDR3, the DNA is TGTGCCAGCAGCCCCTTCGGACTAGCGGATCCCGGAGAGACCCAGTACTTC. Residues: CASSPFGLADPGETQYF.

This rearrangement joins TRBV28 to TRBJ2-1, with D perhaps TRBD1 (6 bases). V was clipped by 5 bases and J by 7 bases, with 24 bases between them. Per germline, CDR1 MDHEN and CDR2 SYDVKM. This CDR3 has 17 residues. The CDR3 bases are TGTGCCAGCAGTCCGTTGTCGAGCAGGGGTGATGAGAATGAGCAGTTCTTC. Translation: CASSPLSSRGDENEQFF.

The rearrangement uses TRBV14 and TRBJ2-7; TRBD2 agrees at 10 bases. The germline V gene encodes CDR1 SGHDN and CDR2 FVKESK. Trimming took 4 bases from V and 5 from J; bases not matched to a gene: 5. This CDR3 contains 14 residues. CDR3 nucleotide sequence: TGTGCCAGCAGCCGCCTAGCGGGAGTGCACGAGCAGTACTTC. Its translation: CASSRLAGVHEQYF.

This clone was seen a handful of times. This CDR3 is CASSLTGDRGSQFTDTQYF. CDR3 DNA: TGTGCCAGCAGCTTAACAGGGGACAGGGGGTCCCAATTCACAGATACGCAGTATTTT. J is TRBJ2-3 and V is TRBV7-3; 11 nucleotides match TRBD1. V dropped 0 bases and J dropped 2; count of bases not matched to a gene: 10. Looked up from germline, CDR1 is SGHTA and CDR2 is FQGTGA. CDR3 length equals 19 residues.

This chain connects TRBV7-2 to TRBJ2-1, with D perhaps matching TRBD2 (6 bases). CDR3 length: 13 residues. Germline CDR1 and CDR2: SGHTA and FQGNSA. Trimming took off 5 bases at V and 4 bases at J, with 9 bases between the two ends. CDR3 residues: CASSRSGYNEQFF. The CDR3 DNA reads as TGTGCCAGCAGCCGAAGCGGGTACAATGAGCAGTTCTTC.